This T cell receptor (beta chain) was retrieved from a study of cytomegalovirus exposure and HLA in healthy donors. Study background: The study's early data release held some 85 million unique TCRs from HLA-typed donors.

A word on this clone: The antigen is undetermined.

PCR primers comprised 60 Vbeta and 13 Jbeta primers. Clones were sequenced by immunoSEQ multiplex PCR, and TCRdb holds only the in-frame ones, with some missing. The top ten clones hold about 2% of a sample with about 120,000 clones, roughly 80% of them seen once. Whole-study findings and limits: TCR association rates varied by HLA locus in a later analysis, with DRB1 highest and HLA-C lowest. Researchers reported from a later analysis that most CMV-associated TCR beta chains appeared HLA-restricted. Reports described diagnosis of cytomegalovirus status by the classifier as highly specific and sensitive.

Germline V gives CDR1 KGHSH, CDR2 LQKENI. The V segment lost 5 bases and the J segment 7 bases; nucleotides outside the gene matches: 8. This CDR3 is built from 14 residues. The genes are TRBV18 and TRBJ1-5, with 7 nucleotides matching TRBD1. The TCR was taken from a man aged 25 to 40 in good health and CMV-seronegative. The sample comprised PBMCs. The CDR3 DNA is TGTGCCAGCTCAGACGACAGGGTGTCACAGCCCCAGCATTTT. Its translation is CASSDDRVSQPQHF.